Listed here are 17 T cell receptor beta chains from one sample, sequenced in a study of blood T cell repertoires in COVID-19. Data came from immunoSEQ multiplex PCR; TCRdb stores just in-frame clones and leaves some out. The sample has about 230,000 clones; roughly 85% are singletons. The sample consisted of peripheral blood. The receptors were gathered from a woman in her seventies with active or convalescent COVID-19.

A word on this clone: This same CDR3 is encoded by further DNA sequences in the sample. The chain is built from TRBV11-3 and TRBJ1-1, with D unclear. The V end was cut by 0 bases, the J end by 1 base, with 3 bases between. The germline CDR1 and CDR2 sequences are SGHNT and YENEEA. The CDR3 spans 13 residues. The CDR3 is CASSLDQNTEAFF. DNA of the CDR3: TGTGCCAGCAGCTTAGATCAGAACACTGAAGCTTTCTTT. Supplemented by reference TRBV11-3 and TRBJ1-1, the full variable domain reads EAGVVQSPRYKIIEKKQPVAFWCNPISGHNTLYWYLQNLGQGPELLIRYENEEAVDDSQLPKDRFSAERLKGVDSTLKIQPAELGDSAVYLCASSLDQNTEAFFGQGTRLTVV.

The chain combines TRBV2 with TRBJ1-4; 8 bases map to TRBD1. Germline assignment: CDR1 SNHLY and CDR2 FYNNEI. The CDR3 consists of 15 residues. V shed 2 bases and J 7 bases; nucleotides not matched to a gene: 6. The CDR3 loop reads CASSERDRLTEKLFF. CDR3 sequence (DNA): TGTGCCAGCAGTGAACGGGACAGGCTGACTGAAAAACTGTTTTTT.

The CDR3 is CASSLRLAGATDTQYF. CDR3 DNA sequence: TGTGCCAGCAGCTTAAGGTTAGCGGGAGCCACAGATACGCAGTATTTT. V is TRBV11-2 and J is TRBJ2-3; 9 bases line up with TRBD2. V dropped 2 bases and J dropped 2; count of bases not matched to a gene: 5. The CDR3 contains 16 residues. Germline V gene data show CDR1 as SGHAT and CDR2 as FQNNGV. The complete variable domain, with remaining parts taken from reference TRBV11-2 and TRBJ2-3, reads EAGVAQSPRYKIIEKRQSVAFWCNPISGHATLYWYQQILGQGPKLLIQFQNNGVVDDSQLPKDRFSAERLKGVDSTLKIQPAKLEDSAVYLCASSLRLAGATDTQYFGPGTRLTVL.

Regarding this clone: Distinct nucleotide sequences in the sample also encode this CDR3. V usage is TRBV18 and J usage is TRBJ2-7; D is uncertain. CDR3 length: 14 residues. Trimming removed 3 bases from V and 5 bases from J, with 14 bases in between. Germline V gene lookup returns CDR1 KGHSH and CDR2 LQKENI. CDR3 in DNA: TGTGCCAGCTCACCCCGAGAGGAGTCCCACGAGCAGTACTTC. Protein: CASSPREESHEQYF.

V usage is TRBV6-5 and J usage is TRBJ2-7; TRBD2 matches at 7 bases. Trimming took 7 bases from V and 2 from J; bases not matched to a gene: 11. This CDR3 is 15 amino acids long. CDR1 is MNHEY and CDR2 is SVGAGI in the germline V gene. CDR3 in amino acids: CASIGTRGLAYEQYF. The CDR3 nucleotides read TGTGCCAGCATCGGAACCCGAGGACTAGCCTACGAGCAGTACTTC.

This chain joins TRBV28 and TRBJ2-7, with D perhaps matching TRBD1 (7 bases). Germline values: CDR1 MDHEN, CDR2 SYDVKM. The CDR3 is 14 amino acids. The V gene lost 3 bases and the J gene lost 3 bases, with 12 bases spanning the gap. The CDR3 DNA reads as TGTGCCAGCAGTTTGCAGGGGGAGGTCTACGAGCAGTACTTC. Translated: CASSLQGEVYEQYF.

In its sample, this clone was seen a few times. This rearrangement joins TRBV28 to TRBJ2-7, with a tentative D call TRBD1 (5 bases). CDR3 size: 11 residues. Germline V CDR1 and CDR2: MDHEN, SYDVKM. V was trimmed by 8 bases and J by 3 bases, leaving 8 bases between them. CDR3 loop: CASLTGYEQYF. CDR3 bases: TGTGCCAGCCTAACAGGCTACGAGCAGTACTTC.

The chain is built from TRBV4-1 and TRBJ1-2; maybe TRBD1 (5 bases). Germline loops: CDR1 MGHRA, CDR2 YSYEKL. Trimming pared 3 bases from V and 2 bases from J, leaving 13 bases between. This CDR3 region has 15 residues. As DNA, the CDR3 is TGCGCCAGCAGCCAGCCTACCGACAGAAACTATGGCTACACCTTC. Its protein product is CASSQPTDRNYGYTF.

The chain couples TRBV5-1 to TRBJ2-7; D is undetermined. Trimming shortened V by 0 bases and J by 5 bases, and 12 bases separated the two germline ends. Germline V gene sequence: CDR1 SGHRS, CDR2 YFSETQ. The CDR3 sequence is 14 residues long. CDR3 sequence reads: CASSLGRVTDEQYF. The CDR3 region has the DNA TGCGCCAGCAGCTTGGGACGGGTGACGGACGAGCAGTACTTC.

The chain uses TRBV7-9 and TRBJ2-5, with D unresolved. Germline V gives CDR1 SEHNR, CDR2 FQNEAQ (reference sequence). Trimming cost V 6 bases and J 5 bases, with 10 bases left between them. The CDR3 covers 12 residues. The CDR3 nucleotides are TGTGCCAGCAGATCCGCCGGGGAGACCCAGTACTTC. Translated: CASRSAGETQYF.

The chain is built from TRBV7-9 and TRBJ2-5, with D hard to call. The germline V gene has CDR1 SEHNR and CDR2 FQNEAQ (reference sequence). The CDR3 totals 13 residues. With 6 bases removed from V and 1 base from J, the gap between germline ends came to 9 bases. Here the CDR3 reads CASRALAQETQYF. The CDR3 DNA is TGTGCCAGCAGGGCCCTCGCCCAAGAGACCCAGTACTTC.

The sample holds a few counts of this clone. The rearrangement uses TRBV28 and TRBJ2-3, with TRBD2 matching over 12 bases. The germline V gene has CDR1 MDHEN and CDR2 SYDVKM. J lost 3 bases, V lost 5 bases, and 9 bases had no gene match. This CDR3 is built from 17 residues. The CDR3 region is CASSPILAGGGTDTQYF. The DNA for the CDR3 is TGTGCCAGCAGTCCAATCCTAGCGGGAGGGGGGACAGATACGCAGTATTTT.

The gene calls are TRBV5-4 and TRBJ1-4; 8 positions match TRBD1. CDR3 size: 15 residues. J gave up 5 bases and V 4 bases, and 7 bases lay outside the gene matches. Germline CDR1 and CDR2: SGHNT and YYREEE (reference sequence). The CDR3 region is CASSPDRGLNEKLFF. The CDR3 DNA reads TGTGCCAGCAGCCCTGACAGGGGACTCAATGAAAAACTGTTTTTT.

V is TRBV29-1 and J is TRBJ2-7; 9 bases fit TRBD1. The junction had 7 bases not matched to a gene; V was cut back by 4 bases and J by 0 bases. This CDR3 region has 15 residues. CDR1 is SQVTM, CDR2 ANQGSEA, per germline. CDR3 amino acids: CSVAPGQGFSYEQYF. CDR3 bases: TGCAGCGTTGCCCCGGGACAGGGATTCTCCTACGAGCAGTACTTC.

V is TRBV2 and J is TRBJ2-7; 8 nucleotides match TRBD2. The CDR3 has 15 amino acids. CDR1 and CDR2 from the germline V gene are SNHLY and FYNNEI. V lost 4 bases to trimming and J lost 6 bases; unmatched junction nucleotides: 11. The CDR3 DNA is TGTGCCAGCAGTGGACTAGCGAGTACCCCTGGCGAGCAGTACTTC. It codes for CASSGLASTPGEQYF.

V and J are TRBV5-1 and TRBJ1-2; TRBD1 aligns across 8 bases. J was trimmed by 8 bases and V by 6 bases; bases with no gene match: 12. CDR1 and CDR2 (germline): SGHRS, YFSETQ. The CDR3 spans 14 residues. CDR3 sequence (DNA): TGCGCCAGCAACCTCAGGGGGCTGAGCGAGGGCTACACCTTC. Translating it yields CASNLRGLSEGYTF.

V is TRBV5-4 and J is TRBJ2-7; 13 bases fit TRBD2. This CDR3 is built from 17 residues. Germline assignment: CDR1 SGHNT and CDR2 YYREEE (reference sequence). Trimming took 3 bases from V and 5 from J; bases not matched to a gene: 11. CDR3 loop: CASSWGGTSGIRDEQYF. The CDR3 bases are TGTGCCAGCAGCTGGGGGGGGACTAGCGGGATCCGGGACGAGCAGTACTTC.